The 10 T cell receptor beta chains reported below all come from one sample, sequenced in a study of shared clonotypes between healthy human individuals. TCRdb's table, derived via immunoSEQ multiplex PCR, lists solely in-frame clones and lacks some. The sample lists fewer than 3 million clones, around 90% seen once, with around 0.38% in the top ten. The sequenced sample was naive CD4+ T cells from PBMCs. Noted subset: CD45RA+ positively selected. The receptors were sampled from a man between 18 and 29 years old in good health. Some clones in this sample may be carry-over from other donors' samples.

The chain employs TRBV5-4 and TRBJ2-2; tentative D call: TRBD2 (7 bases). V was clipped by 5 bases and J by 5 bases, with 19 bases between them. This CDR3 contains 16 residues. Germline CDR1 SGHNT, CDR2 YYREEE (reference sequence). CDR3 in DNA: TGTGCCAGCAGACAGGGACTACCGGCGGCGACCGGGGAGCTGTTTTTT. This sequence encodes CASRQGLPAATGELFF. Drawing the rest from reference TRBV5-4 and TRBJ2-2, the complete variable domain is ETGVTQSPTHLIKTRGQQVTLRCSSQSGHNTVSWYQQALGQGPQFIFQYYREEENGRGNFPPRFSGLQFPNYSSELNVNALELDDSALYLCASRQGLPAATGELFFGEGSRLTVL.

As for this clone: The junction differs from germline at one of its ends, possibly a read error. V and J are TRBV7-9 and TRBJ2-7, with unresolved D. Germline CDR1 is SEHNR and CDR2 is FQNEAQ (reference sequence). The length of the CDR3 is 11 residues. CDR3 amino acids: CASSPLTVPHF. DNA of the CDR3: TGTGCCAGCAGCCCCTTAACCGTCCCTCACTTC.

The chain recombines TRBV5-4 with TRBJ2-2; TRBD1 matches 9 bases. V was pared by 2 bases and J by 3 bases, with 5 bases of the junction left unmatched. Looked up from germline, CDR1 is SGHNT and CDR2 is YYREEE (reference sequence). CDR3 length: 16 residues. The CDR3 is CASSFLGQGDTGELFF. In nucleotides, the CDR3 is TGTGCCAGCAGCTTCCTGGGACAGGGAGACACCGGGGAGCTGTTTTTT.

The chain is built from TRBV19 and TRBJ2-7; D is perhaps TRBD1 (6 bases). The CDR3 is 15 amino acids. The germline V and J ends were trimmed by 6 bases and 3 bases, with 18 bases remaining between them. The germline CDR1 and CDR2 sequences are LNHDA and SQIVND (reference sequence). For the CDR3, the DNA is TGTGCCAGTAGAACCACACAGGGCAACGTCTACGAGCAGTACTTC. Translation gives CASRTTQGNVYEQYF.

The gene calls are TRBV5-1 and TRBJ1-1, with a tentative D call TRBD1 (6 bases). The V end lost 4 bases, the J end lost 0 bases, and 10 bases lay between the germline ends. In germline, CDR1 is SGHRS, CDR2 YFSETQ. This CDR3 contains 14 residues. As DNA, the CDR3 is TGCGCCAGCAGCACAGGGAGATTGAACACTGAAGCTTTCTTT. It is translated as CASSTGRLNTEAFF.

This clone was counted a few times. The chain is built from TRBV28 and TRBJ1-5, with a weak D call TRBD1 (5 bases). Germline V gene data show CDR1 as MDHEN and CDR2 as SYDVKM. The V end lost 10 bases, the J end lost 3 bases, and 13 bases lay between the germline ends. This CDR3 contains 13 residues. The CDR3 DNA reads as TGTGCCACCATGGGGGTGCTCAATCAGCCCCAGCATTTT. It is translated as CATMGVLNQPQHF.

The chain employs TRBV28 and TRBJ2-5; D is undetermined. The CDR3 is 15 residues long. Deletions cut 6 bases from V and 1 base from J, with 15 bases between. Germline values: CDR1 MDHEN, CDR2 SYDVKM. This chain's CDR3 is CASSSLRHFQETQYF. CDR3 sequence (DNA): TGTGCCAGCAGCTCCTTACGTCACTTCCAAGAGACCCAGTACTTC.

V is TRBV7-9 and J is TRBJ2-1; D uncertain. Trimming stripped 2 bases from V and 7 bases from J, with 9 bases between. Per the germline V gene, CDR1 is SEHNR and CDR2 is FQNEAQ (reference sequence). CDR3 length: 13 residues. CDR3 bases: TGTGCCAGCAGCTTACGATTACTTAATGAGCAGTTCTTC. Amino acids: CASSLRLLNEQFF.

In its sample, this clone was seen once. The chain links TRBV27 to TRBJ2-3, with 8 bases lining up with TRBD1. This CDR3 comprises 14 residues. The germline V gene encodes CDR1 MNHEY and CDR2 SMNVEV (reference sequence). The V and J ends lost 5 bases and 9 bases, in that order; junction bases with no gene match: 10. CDR3 DNA: TGTGCCAGCAGTCAGGGGGCGGGCGCTGGAACGCAGTATTTT. Translation gives CASSQGAGAGTQYF.

This sequence joins TRBV25-1 and TRBJ1-6; 7 nucleotides match TRBD1. The V gene's germline CDR1 is MGHDK and CDR2 SYGVNS. Losses at the gene ends were 1 base for V and 7 bases for J; bases not matched to a gene: 4. The CDR3 runs to 15 residues. The CDR3 DNA reads TGTGCCAGCAGTGAATTTCTGGGACAGAATTCACCCCTCCACTTT. Protein: CASSEFLGQNSPLHF.